This T cell receptor (beta chain) is from a study of CD8 T cells in Susac syndrome. Reverse transcription used roughly 0.45 to 1 ug RNA and random hexamers. TCRdb re-called the immunoSEQ multiplex PCR reads with MiXCR, one entry per CDR3 protein. The top ten hold more than 0.15% of the sample, which has about 150,000 distinct CDR3 sequences, about 95% seen once. V lost 1 base and J 2 bases, leaving 9 bases between the germline ends. Germline V gene data show CDR1 as SGHRS and CDR2 as YFSETQ. This CDR3 region has 14 residues. The chain uses TRBV5-1 and TRBJ1-2; maybe TRBD1 (6 bases). The origin of this receptor is a human donor with Susac syndrome. Input material: CD8+ T cells from PBMCs. CDR3 DNA: TGCGCCAGCAGCTTGCGACAGGCCAACTATGGCTACACCTTC. Translation gives CASSLRQANYGYTF.